The rows below give T cell receptor beta chains drawn from one sample of a study of blood T cell repertoires in COVID-19. Clones were sequenced by immunoSEQ multiplex PCR, and TCRdb holds only the in-frame ones, with some missing. The top ten hold 14% of the sample, which has more than 45,000 clones, approximately 84% seen once. Sequencing input: peripheral blood. All receptors derive from a human donor in a cohort sampled during active COVID-19. Both conserved end residues are part of each CDR3. Fields, in order: J gene, V gene, D gene, clone size, CDR3 protein, CDR3 DNA. A D gene is named only where the DNA matches it firmly. The size of a clone is reported for some rows only, either as once, few or many, or as a class for expanded clones.

j_gene: TRBJ1-6
v_gene: TRBV25-1
d_gene: -
abundance: -
CDR3aa: CATQGLWDNSPLHF
CDR3nt: TGTGCCACCCAGGGGCTGTGGGATAATTCACCCCTCCACTTT

j_gene: TRBJ1-2
v_gene: TRBV29-1
d_gene: -
abundance: once
CDR3aa: CSVEKGLGTNYGYTF
CDR3nt: TGCAGCGTTGAAAAGGGGTTAGGTACTAACTATGGCTACACCTTC

j_gene: TRBJ1-2
v_gene: TRBV5-1
d_gene: TRBD1
abundance: few
CDR3aa: CASSAGQEINYGYTF
CDR3nt: TGCGCCAGCAGCGCGGGACAGGAGATTAACTATGGCTACACCTTC

j_gene: TRBJ2-3
v_gene: TRBV28
d_gene: -
abundance: -
CDR3aa: CASSLEAHTDTQYF
CDR3nt: TGTGCCAGCAGTTTAGAGGCCCACACAGATACGCAGTATTTT

j_gene: TRBJ2-1
v_gene: TRBV2
d_gene: -
abundance: -
CDR3aa: CASKGGTSSYNEQFF
CDR3nt: TGTGCCAGCAAAGGCGGTACTAGCTCCTACAATGAGCAGTTCTTC

j_gene: TRBJ1-5
v_gene: TRBV4-2
d_gene: -
abundance: -
CDR3aa: CASSQGRIGSRNQPQHF
CDR3nt: TGTGCCAGCAGCCAGGGGCGGATCGGTAGTAGGAATCAGCCCCAGCATTTT

j_gene: TRBJ2-7
v_gene: TRBV7-2
d_gene: -
abundance: -
CDR3aa: CASSPRGEDYEQYF
CDR3nt: TGTGCCAGCAGCCCCCGCGGGGAAGACTACGAGCAGTACTTC

j_gene: TRBJ2-1
v_gene: TRBV19
d_gene: TRBD2
abundance: -
CDR3aa: CASKRTSGSPVRKNEQFF
CDR3nt: TGTGCCAGTAAAAGGACTAGCGGGAGTCCTGTACGTAAAAATGAGCAGTTCTTC

j_gene: TRBJ2-2
v_gene: TRBV24-1
d_gene: -
abundance: few
CDR3aa: CATMRGSGDTGELFF
CDR3nt: TGTGCCACCATGAGGGGTAGCGGCGACACCGGGGAGCTGTTTTTT

j_gene: TRBJ2-3
v_gene: TRBV27
d_gene: TRBD2
abundance: -
CDR3aa: CASSYLPRREDTDTQYF
CDR3nt: TGTGCCAGCAGTTACCTTCCCAGGCGGGAGGACACAGATACGCAGTATTTT

j_gene: TRBJ1-5
v_gene: TRBV9
d_gene: -
abundance: -
CDR3aa: CASSVGGLNQPQHF
CDR3nt: TGTGCCAGCAGCGTAGGAGGGTTAAATCAGCCCCAGCATTTT

j_gene: TRBJ1-1
v_gene: TRBV21-1
d_gene: -
abundance: -
CDR3aa: CASSTYRGTEAFF
CDR3nt: TGTGCCAGCAGCACTTACAGGGGGACTGAAGCTTTCTTT

j_gene: TRBJ2-1
v_gene: TRBV6-2/TRBV6-3
d_gene: -
abundance: -
CDR3aa: CASSYNEGGGQFF
CDR3nt: TGTGCCAGCAGTTACAACGAGGGTGGTGGGCAGTTCTTC

j_gene: TRBJ2-3
v_gene: TRBV9
d_gene: -
abundance: -
CDR3aa: CASSPGFRAAPDTQYF
CDR3nt: TGTGCCAGCAGCCCAGGGTTCCGAGCCGCGCCAGATACGCAGTATTTT

j_gene: TRBJ2-7
v_gene: TRBV9
d_gene: -
abundance: few
CDR3aa: CASSEGTGAWRDEQYF
CDR3nt: TGTGCCAGCAGCGAGGGAACAGGGGCCTGGAGGGACGAGCAGTACTTC

j_gene: TRBJ2-1
v_gene: TRBV19
d_gene: TRBD2
abundance: -
CDR3aa: CASSGGGLAAYNEQFF
CDR3nt: TGTGCCAGTAGTGGAGGGGGACTAGCGGCTTACAATGAGCAGTTCTTC

j_gene: TRBJ2-7
v_gene: TRBV10-3
d_gene: -
abundance: -
CDR3aa: CAISEYGYEQYF
CDR3nt: TGTGCCATCAGTGAGTACGGGTACGAGCAGTACTTC

j_gene: TRBJ1-1
v_gene: TRBV2
d_gene: -
abundance: -
CDR3aa: CASSLRGMNTEAFF
CDR3nt: TGTGCCAGCTCCCTCAGGGGTATGAACACTGAAGCTTTCTTT

j_gene: TRBJ2-7
v_gene: TRBV5-1
d_gene: -
abundance: -
CDR3aa: CASSLELWTYEQYF
CDR3nt: TGCGCCAGCAGCTTGGAACTGTGGACATACGAGCAGTACTTC

j_gene: TRBJ1-4
v_gene: TRBV5-3
d_gene: -
abundance: -
CDR3aa: CARRPQGPCNEKLFF
CDR3nt: TGTGCCAGAAGGCCACAGGGACCGTGCAATGAAAAACTGTTTTTT

j_gene: TRBJ1-2
v_gene: TRBV25-1
d_gene: TRBD1
abundance: -
CDR3aa: CASSEFNRGWYGYTF
CDR3nt: TGTGCCAGCAGTGAATTCAACAGGGGATGGTATGGCTACACCTTC

j_gene: TRBJ2-3
v_gene: TRBV4-2
d_gene: TRBD1
abundance: -
CDR3aa: CASSPTGASDTQYF
CDR3nt: TGTGCCAGCAGCCCAACAGGGGCATCAGATACGCAGTATTTT

j_gene: TRBJ1-2
v_gene: TRBV7-9
d_gene: -
abundance: many
CDR3aa: CASSQDSALPYGYTF
CDR3nt: TGTGCCAGCAGCCAAGACAGCGCTCTGCCCTATGGCTACACCTTC

j_gene: TRBJ1-1
v_gene: TRBV4-3
d_gene: -
abundance: -
CDR3aa: CASSQTIRVGTEAFF
CDR3nt: TGCGCCAGCAGCCAGACGATCAGGGTGGGCACTGAAGCTTTCTTT

j_gene: TRBJ2-7
v_gene: TRBV18
d_gene: -
abundance: -
CDR3aa: CASSVYSYEQYF
CDR3nt: TGTGCCAGCTCTGTGTATTCCTACGAGCAGTACTTC

j_gene: TRBJ2-7
v_gene: TRBV24-1
d_gene: TRBD2
abundance: -
CDR3aa: CATSDLGRGAVPYEQYF
CDR3nt: TGTGCCACCAGTGATTTGGGGCGGGGGGCCGTACCCTACGAGCAGTACTTC

j_gene: TRBJ2-2
v_gene: TRBV7-3
d_gene: TRBD1
abundance: few
CDR3aa: CASSQGQGSLFF
CDR3nt: TGTGCCAGCAGCCAAGGACAGGGTTCGCTGTTTTTT

j_gene: TRBJ2-1
v_gene: TRBV7-3
d_gene: TRBD2
abundance: -
CDR3aa: CASSLNAAGGQNEQFF
CDR3nt: TGTGCCAGCAGCTTAAATGCAGCGGGGGGGCAAAATGAGCAGTTCTTC

j_gene: TRBJ2-7
v_gene: TRBV7-2
d_gene: -
abundance: -
CDR3aa: CASSLTGHEQYF
CDR3nt: TGTGCCAGCAGCCTTACAGGGCACGAGCAGTACTTC

j_gene: TRBJ2-7
v_gene: TRBV6-5
d_gene: -
abundance: -
CDR3aa: CASTGREAYEQYF
CDR3nt: TGTGCCAGTACAGGCCGCGAGGCCTACGAGCAGTACTTC

j_gene: TRBJ1-1
v_gene: TRBV7-2
d_gene: -
abundance: -
CDR3aa: CASSLLTGSYTEAFF
CDR3nt: TGTGCCAGCAGCTTATTAACAGGGAGCTACACTGAAGCTTTCTTT

j_gene: TRBJ1-1
v_gene: TRBV3-1/TRBV3-2
d_gene: -
abundance: -
CDR3aa: CASSQDVEGGNTEAFF
CDR3nt: TGTGCCAGCAGCCAAGATGTGGAGGGAGGAAACACTGAAGCTTTCTTT

j_gene: TRBJ2-4
v_gene: TRBV6-1
d_gene: TRBD1
abundance: -
CDR3aa: CASSKEPQGAIAKNIQYF
CDR3nt: TGTGCCAGCAGTAAAGAACCCCAGGGGGCGATAGCCAAAAACATTCAGTACTTC

j_gene: TRBJ1-5
v_gene: TRBV6-1
d_gene: -
abundance: -
CDR3aa: CASSEAAQPGQPQHF
CDR3nt: TGTGCCAGCAGTGAAGCGGCCCAGCCGGGACAGCCCCAGCATTTT

j_gene: TRBJ2-2
v_gene: TRBV27
d_gene: TRBD1
abundance: -
CDR3aa: CASRPTGGYTGELFF
CDR3nt: TGTGCCAGCAGACCCACAGGGGGGTACACCGGGGAGCTGTTTTTT

j_gene: TRBJ1-3
v_gene: TRBV5-5
d_gene: -
abundance: -
CDR3aa: CASSLDTYSGNTIYF
CDR3nt: TGTGCCAGCAGTCTGGACACCTACTCTGGAAACACCATATATTTT

j_gene: TRBJ2-5
v_gene: TRBV5-1
d_gene: TRBD2
abundance: once
CDR3aa: CASRPLRGTKETQYF
CDR3nt: TGCGCCAGCAGACCACTCCGGGGGACTAAGGAGACCCAGTACTTC

j_gene: TRBJ2-2
v_gene: TRBV19
d_gene: TRBD1
abundance: -
CDR3aa: CATSILGTGGTGELFF
CDR3nt: TGTGCCACCTCAATCTTGGGGACAGGGGGCACCGGGGAGCTGTTTTTT

j_gene: TRBJ1-5
v_gene: TRBV15
d_gene: -
abundance: many
CDR3aa: CATSSAGEPQHF
CDR3nt: TGTGCCACCAGCAGCGCTGGAGAGCCCCAGCATTTT

j_gene: TRBJ1-6
v_gene: TRBV4-3
d_gene: -
abundance: few
CDR3aa: CASSSGTSLNSPLHF
CDR3nt: TGCGCCAGCAGCTCCGGGACAAGCCTTAATTCACCCCTCCACTTT

j_gene: TRBJ1-1
v_gene: TRBV7-3
d_gene: TRBD1
abundance: once
CDR3aa: CASSENPTGGAFF
CDR3nt: TGTGCCAGCAGCGAAAATCCGACAGGGGGGGCTTTCTTT

j_gene: TRBJ1-6
v_gene: TRBV5-1
d_gene: TRBD1
abundance: -
CDR3aa: CASSPDRGTNSPLHF
CDR3nt: TGCGCCAGCAGCCCGGACAGGGGGACCAATTCACCCCTCCACTTT

j_gene: TRBJ2-1
v_gene: TRBV24-1
d_gene: TRBD2
abundance: -
CDR3aa: CATSDSLAVSYNEQFF
CDR3nt: TGTGCCACCAGTGATTCCCTAGCGGTCTCCTACAATGAGCAGTTCTTC

j_gene: TRBJ2-3
v_gene: TRBV7-9
d_gene: TRBD2
abundance: -
CDR3aa: CASSLERTSGDTDTQYF
CDR3nt: TGTGCCAGCAGCTTAGAGAGGACTAGCGGGGACACAGATACGCAGTATTTT

j_gene: TRBJ1-1
v_gene: TRBV7-9
d_gene: TRBD1
abundance: -
CDR3aa: CASSSRTGWGMNTEAFF
CDR3nt: TGTGCCAGCAGCTCTAGGACAGGGTGGGGGATGAACACTGAAGCTTTCTTT

j_gene: TRBJ2-2
v_gene: TRBV2
d_gene: -
abundance: few
CDR3aa: CASSEQGFGELFF
CDR3nt: TGTGCCAGCAGTGAACAGGGATTCGGGGAGCTGTTTTTT

j_gene: TRBJ2-2
v_gene: TRBV6-5
d_gene: TRBD1
abundance: -
CDR3aa: CASSRQGATGELFF
CDR3nt: TGTGCCAGCAGCAGACAGGGGGCCACCGGGGAGCTGTTTTTT

j_gene: TRBJ2-7
v_gene: TRBV25-1
d_gene: TRBD2
abundance: -
CDR3aa: CASSVGTSGNAESYEQYF
CDR3nt: TGTGCCAGCAGTGTCGGGACTAGCGGGAACGCAGAGTCCTACGAGCAGTACTTC

j_gene: TRBJ2-3
v_gene: TRBV20-1
d_gene: TRBD2
abundance: -
CDR3aa: CSASPGLAGGPGTDTQYF
CDR3nt: TGCAGTGCTAGTCCGGGACTAGCGGGAGGGCCGGGGACAGATACGCAGTATTTT

j_gene: TRBJ1-2
v_gene: TRBV3-1/TRBV3-2
d_gene: -
abundance: few
CDR3aa: CASSHHRDTYNYGYTF
CDR3nt: TGTGCCAGCAGCCACCACCGGGACACCTATAACTATGGCTACACCTTC

j_gene: TRBJ2-2
v_gene: TRBV14
d_gene: -
abundance: -
CDR3aa: CASSQDRGRYGAGELFF
CDR3nt: TGTGCCAGCAGCCAAGATCGGGGAAGATACGGGGCCGGGGAGCTGTTTTTT

j_gene: TRBJ1-1
v_gene: TRBV29-1
d_gene: -
abundance: -
CDR3aa: CSGTREVTLDTEAFF
CDR3nt: TGCAGCGGCACCCGGGAGGTAACGTTGGACACTGAAGCTTTCTTT

j_gene: TRBJ1-1
v_gene: TRBV6-5
d_gene: -
abundance: -
CDR3aa: CASSWDTGTEAFF
CDR3nt: TGTGCCAGCAGTTGGGACACGGGCACTGAAGCTTTCTTT

j_gene: TRBJ1-2
v_gene: TRBV5-6
d_gene: -
abundance: -
CDR3aa: CASSAGGAGYTF
CDR3nt: TGTGCCAGCAGCGCAGGTGGGGCCGGCTACACCTTC